One and the same sample provided the 15 T cell receptor beta chains below, sequenced in a study of blood T cell repertoires in COVID-19. Assay used: immunoSEQ multiplex PCR; TCRdb lists only in-frame clones, some missing. Among under 300,000 clones listed, approximately 90% were seen once. Material for sequencing was PBMCs or T cells enriched from blood (not recorded which). These receptors were obtained from a woman in her thirties or forties with acute COVID-19.

This clone was observed a few times. The V call is TRBV4-1, the J call TRBJ2-3; TRBD2 matches 7 bases. Germline V CDR1 and CDR2: MGHRA, YSYEKL. Trimming removed 0 bases from V and 4 bases from J; junction bases left unmatched: 10. The CDR3 has 17 amino acids. The CDR3 sequence: CASSQDLGAGVADTQYF. The CDR3 region has the DNA TGCGCCAGCAGCCAAGATCTCGGGGCGGGAGTGGCAGATACGCAGTATTTT.

CDR3 region: CASSRDGTEAFF. CDR3 coding DNA: TGTGCCAGCAGCCGAGACGGGACTGAAGCTTTCTTT. This sequence joins TRBV6-5 and TRBJ1-1; D is undetermined. The germline gives CDR1 MNHEY, CDR2 SVGAGI. The CDR3 is made up of 12 amino acids. The V end lost 6 bases, the J end lost 5 bases, and 10 bases lay between the germline ends.

J is TRBJ2-2 and V is TRBV6-5; 7 bases agree with TRBD1. V was clipped by 11 bases and J by 1 base; unmatched bases: 7. There are 14 residues in the CDR3. Germline V CDR1 and CDR2: MNHEY, SVGAGI. The CDR3 region has the DNA TGTGCCGTGAGGGGACAGATGAACACCGGGGAGCTGTTTTTT. Its translation is CAVRGQMNTGELFF.

Comments on this clone: Other DNA variants within this sample encode the same CDR3. The gene calls are TRBV24-1 and TRBJ1-1; D ambiguous. The CDR3 loop spans 12 amino acids. Trimming left V 7 bases short and J 1 base short, with 6 bases between. Germline V gene data show CDR1 as KGHDR and CDR2 as SFDVKD. This chain's CDR3 is CATRGRNTEAFF. CDR3 nucleotides: TGTGCCACCAGGGGCAGGAACACTGAAGCTTTCTTT.

The rearrangement joins TRBV4-3 to TRBJ1-2, with 10 bases aligning to TRBD1. The V gene end was trimmed by 0 bases and the J gene end by 8 bases; junction bases not matched to a gene: 9. The CDR3 extends over 16 amino acids. CDR1 and CDR2 (germline): LGHNA, YSLEER. The CDR3 nucleotides read TGCGCCAGCAGCCAAGATTCGACAGGGGGCGCTAAGGGCTACACCTTC. This codes for CASSQDSTGGAKGYTF.

This sequence joins TRBV6-2 or TRBV6-3 and TRBJ2-1; 7 nucleotides match TRBD2. Trimming removed 3 bases from V and 0 bases from J; junction bases left unmatched: 14. The CDR3 runs to 19 residues. Germline V gene data show CDR1 as MNHEY and CDR2 as SVGEGT. This CDR3 is CASSYVGTTSYISYNEQFF. The CDR3 DNA is TGTGCCAGCAGTTATGTTGGGACTACCTCCTACATCTCCTACAATGAGCAGTTCTTC.

The rearrangement uses TRBV24-1 and TRBJ2-5, with D maybe TRBD1 (5 bases). V was pared by 3 bases and J by 6 bases, with 13 bases between. The germline V gene has CDR1 KGHDR and CDR2 SFDVKD. The CDR3 consists of 14 residues. CDR3 bases: TGTGCCACCAGTGATCCCGAAGGGGCAAAGACCCAGTACTTC. Translated, it gives CATSDPEGAKTQYF.

The chain is built from TRBV11-2 and TRBJ2-1; possibly TRBD2 for D (5 bases). The germline V gene has CDR1 SGHAT and CDR2 FQNNGV. The CDR3 contains 16 residues. V was pared by 0 bases and J by 6 bases, with 15 bases between. CDR3 nucleotides: TGTGCCAGCAGCTTAGAGGCGGGTAGTCGTAGCAATGAGCAGTTCTTC. It encodes CASSLEAGSRSNEQFF.

The chain couples TRBV6-1 to TRBJ1-1, with D unresolved. Deletions cut 1 base from V and 1 base from J, with 4 bases between. Germline values: CDR1 MNHNS, CDR2 SASEGT. The CDR3 is made up of 13 amino acids. The CDR3 reads CASSEGRNTEAFF. The CDR3, as DNA: TGTGCCAGCAGTGAAGGTAGGAACACTGAAGCTTTCTTT.

This clone was found a few times. The chain has TRBV2 and TRBJ2-1; 9 bases map to TRBD2. Trimming took 3 bases from V and 8 from J; bases not matched to a gene: 8. Germline-derived CDR1 and CDR2 are SNHLY and FYNNEI. The CDR3 has 15 amino acids. CDR3: CASSEVAGARDEQFF. The DNA of the CDR3 is TGTGCCAGCAGTGAGGTAGCGGGGGCAAGGGATGAGCAGTTCTTC.

About this clone: The sample carries other DNA sequences with the same CDR3. This chain connects TRBV24-1 to TRBJ2-5, with D unclear. The CDR3 spans 13 residues. The germline gives CDR1 KGHDR, CDR2 SFDVKD. V lost 4 bases, J lost 4 bases, and 9 bases lay in between. CDR3: CATSDPNGETQYF. DNA of the CDR3: TGTGCCACCAGTGACCCGAACGGAGAGACCCAGTACTTC.

The chain combines TRBV9 with TRBJ2-5, with 8 bases aligning to TRBD2. V lost 4 bases to trimming and J lost 5 bases; unmatched junction nucleotides: 7. Germline loops: CDR1 SGDLS, CDR2 YYNGEE. The CDR3 totals 14 residues. This chain's CDR3 is CASSRGLVKETQYF. In DNA, the CDR3 is TGTGCCAGCAGCCGGGGACTAGTCAAGGAGACCCAGTACTTC.

The chain uses TRBV9 and TRBJ2-3, with 7 bases matching TRBD1. The length of the CDR3 is 14 residues. Trimming removed 4 bases from V and 6 bases from J; junction bases left unmatched: 8. Germline-derived CDR1 and CDR2 are SGDLS and YYNGEE. CDR3: CASSPPGQDDTQYF. DNA of the CDR3: TGTGCCAGCAGCCCTCCAGGACAGGATGATACGCAGTATTTT.

J is TRBJ2-3 and V is TRBV30, with D possibly TRBD1 on 6 matching bases. There are 14 residues in the CDR3. Trimming left V 4 bases short and J 1 base short, with 12 bases between. Germline V gives CDR1 GTSNPN, CDR2 SVGIG (reference sequence). DNA for the CDR3: TGTGCCTGGACCCAGGGGATAGGCACAGATACGCAGTATTTT. This gives the protein CAWTQGIGTDTQYF.

V usage is TRBV6-4 and J usage is TRBJ2-2, with 13 bases aligning to TRBD2. The V and J ends lost 5 bases and 6 bases, in that order; junction bases with no gene match: 3. This CDR3 has 15 residues. Germline loops: CDR1 MRHNA, CDR2 SNTAGT. The DNA of the CDR3 is TGTGCCAGCAGTCCCGGACTAGCGGGGGCCGGGGAGCTGTTTTTT. Encoded protein: CASSPGLAGAGELFF.